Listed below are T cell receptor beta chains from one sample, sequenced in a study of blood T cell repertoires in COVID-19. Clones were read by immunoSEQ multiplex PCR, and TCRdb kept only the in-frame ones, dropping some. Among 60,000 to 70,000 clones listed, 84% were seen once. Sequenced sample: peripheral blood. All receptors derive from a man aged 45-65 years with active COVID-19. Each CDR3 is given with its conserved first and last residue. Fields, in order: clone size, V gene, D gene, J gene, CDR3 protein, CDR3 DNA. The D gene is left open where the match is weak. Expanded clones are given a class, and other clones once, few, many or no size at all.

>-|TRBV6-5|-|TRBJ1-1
CASRDQGTEAFF
TGTGCCAGCAGAGATCAGGGAACTGAAGCTTTCTTT
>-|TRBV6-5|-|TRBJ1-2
CASSLDRKIYGYTF
TGTGCCAGCAGTCTCGACAGGAAGATCTATGGCTACACCTTC
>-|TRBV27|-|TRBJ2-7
CASSLTDGTYEQYF
TGTGCCAGCAGCCTCACGGACGGGACCTACGAGCAGTACTTC
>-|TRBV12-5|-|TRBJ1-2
CASGPPRPYGYTF
TGTGCTAGTGGACCCCCCAGGCCCTATGGCTACACCTTC
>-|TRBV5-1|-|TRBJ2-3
CASSLVLSKGTDTQYF
TGCGCCAGCAGCTTGGTCCTAAGCAAAGGCACAGATACGCAGTATTTT
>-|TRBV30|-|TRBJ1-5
CAWSSREDQPQHF
TGTGCCTGGAGTAGTAGGGAGGATCAGCCCCAGCATTTT
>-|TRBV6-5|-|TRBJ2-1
CASTSRATPYNEQFF
TGTGCCAGCACCTCCAGGGCAACGCCCTACAATGAGCAGTTCTTC
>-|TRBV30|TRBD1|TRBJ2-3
CAWSPWDRGTDTQYF
TGTGCCTGGAGTCCTTGGGACAGGGGAACAGATACGCAGTATTTT
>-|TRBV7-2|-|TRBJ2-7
CASSPRTQVYEQYF
TGTGCCAGCAGCCCCCGGACTCAGGTCTACGAGCAGTACTTC
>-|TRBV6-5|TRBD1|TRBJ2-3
CAVHRGTRPQYF
TGTGCCGTCCACAGGGGGACTCGTCCCCAGTATTTT
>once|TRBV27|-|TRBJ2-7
CASRTSYEQYF
TGTGCCAGCAGAACGAGCTACGAGCAGTACTTC
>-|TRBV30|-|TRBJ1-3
CAWSALGGVPGNTIYF
TGTGCCTGGAGTGCCCTGGGGGGGGTACCTGGAAACACCATATATTTT
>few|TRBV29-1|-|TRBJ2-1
CSVTYAPYNEQFF
TGCAGCGTTACTTACGCCCCCTACAATGAGCAGTTCTTC
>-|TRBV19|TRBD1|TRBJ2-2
CASSIIPGQRGTGELFF
TGTGCCAGTAGTATTATCCCGGGACAGCGAGGCACCGGGGAGCTGTTTTTT
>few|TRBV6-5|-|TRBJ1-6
CASSYTRGPAGSPLHF
TGTGCCAGCAGCTACACCCGTGGACCCGCGGGGTCACCCCTCCACTTT
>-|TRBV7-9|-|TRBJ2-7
CASSHSPGYEQYF
TGTGCCAGCAGCCACTCCCCGGGGTACGAGCAGTACTTC
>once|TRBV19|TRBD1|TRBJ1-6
CASSIGQGYSPLHF
TGTGCCAGTAGTATTGGACAGGGTTATTCACCCCTCCACTTT
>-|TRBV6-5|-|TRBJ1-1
CASSRVGAMNTEAFF
TGTGCCAGCAGCCGAGTGGGGGCCATGAACACTGAAGCTTTCTTT
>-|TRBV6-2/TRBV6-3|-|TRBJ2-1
CASSPGVYEQFF
TGTGCCAGCAGTCCCGGGGTCTATGAGCAGTTCTTC
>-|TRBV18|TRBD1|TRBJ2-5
CASSPQDREETQYF
TGTGCCAGCTCACCACAGGACAGGGAAGAGACCCAGTACTTC
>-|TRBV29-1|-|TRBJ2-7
CSVEDREQYF
TGCAGCGTTGAAGATCGCGAGCAGTACTTC
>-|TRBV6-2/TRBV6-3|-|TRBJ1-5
CASSYEAGWPQPQHF
TGTGCCAGCAGTTACGAAGCAGGGTGGCCTCAGCCCCAGCATTTT
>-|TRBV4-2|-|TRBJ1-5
CASSQVAGGSQGGNQPQHF
TGTGCCAGCAGCCAAGTGGCGGGGGGTAGTCAGGGAGGCAATCAGCCCCAGCATTTT
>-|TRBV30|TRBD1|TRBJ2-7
CAWSFHPRDRSSYEQYF
TGTGCCTGGAGCTTTCACCCCCGGGACAGGAGCTCCTACGAGCAGTACTTC
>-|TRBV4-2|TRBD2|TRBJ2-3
CASSQYRGGSTDTQYF
TGTGCCAGCAGCCAATACCGGGGGGGAAGCACAGATACGCAGTATTTT
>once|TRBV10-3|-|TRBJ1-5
CAIRGSAGGEPQHF
TGTGCCATCAGAGGGAGTGCCGGCGGGGAGCCCCAGCATTTT
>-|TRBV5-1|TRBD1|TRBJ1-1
CASSLETGGHKAFF
TGCGCCAGCAGCTTGGAAACAGGGGGTCATAAAGCTTTCTTT
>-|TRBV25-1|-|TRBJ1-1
CASSESGGRNTEAFF
TGTGCCAGCAGTGAATCCGGGGGAAGAAACACTGAAGCTTTCTTT
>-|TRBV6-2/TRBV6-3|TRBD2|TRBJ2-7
CASSSGLAVAYEQYF
TGTGCCAGCAGTTCGGGACTAGCGGTGGCCTACGAGCAGTACTTC
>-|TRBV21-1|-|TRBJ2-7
CASSKVSGGAEEQYF
TGTGCCAGCAGCAAAGTTAGCGGGGGGGCCGAGGAGCAGTACTTC
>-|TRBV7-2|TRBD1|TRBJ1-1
CASSPTGGSNTEAFF
TGTGCCAGCAGCCCGACAGGGGGCAGTAACACTGAAGCTTTCTTT
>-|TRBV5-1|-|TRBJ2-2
CASNVGGYATGELFF
TGCGCCAGCAACGTCGGCGGTTATGCCACCGGGGAGCTGTTTTTT
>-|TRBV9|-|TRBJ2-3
CASSPRLGADTQYF
TGTGCCAGCAGCCCCCGGCTAGGGGCAGATACGCAGTATTTT
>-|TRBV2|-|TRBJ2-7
CASSEQGVFYEQYF
TGTGCCAGCAGTGAACAAGGGGTCTTCTACGAGCAGTACTTC
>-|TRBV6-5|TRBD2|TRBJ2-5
CASRGLAGYQETQYF
TGTGCCAGCAGGGGACTAGCGGGTTACCAAGAGACCCAGTACTTC
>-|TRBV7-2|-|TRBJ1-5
CASSSGRGSNQPQHF
TGTGCCAGCAGCTCCGGCCGAGGGAGCAATCAGCCCCAGCATTTT
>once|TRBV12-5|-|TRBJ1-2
CASAFQGNYGYTF
TGTGCTAGTGCTTTCCAGGGGAACTATGGCTACACCTTC
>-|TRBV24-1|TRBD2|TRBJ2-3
CATSDPTSGGGDTQYF
TGTGCCACCAGTGATCCGACTAGCGGGGGGGGAGATACGCAGTATTTT
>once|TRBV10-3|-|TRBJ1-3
CAISDQVSGNTIYF
TGTGCCATCAGTGATCAGGTTTCTGGAAACACCATATATTTT
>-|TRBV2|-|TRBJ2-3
CASEARTDTQYF
TGTGCCAGCGAAGCGCGCACAGATACGCAGTATTTT
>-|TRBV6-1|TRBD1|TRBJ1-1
CASSEHYRDRGMAAFF
TGTGCCAGCAGTGAGCACTACCGGGACAGGGGGATGGCAGCTTTCTTT
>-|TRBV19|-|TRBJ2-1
CASSITGLSLNNEQFF
TGTGCCAGTAGTATTACAGGACTATCCCTAAACAATGAGCAGTTCTTC
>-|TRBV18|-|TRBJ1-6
CASSPSPGVNSPLHF
TGTGCCAGCTCACCATCGCCGGGGGTGAACTCACCCCTCCACTTT
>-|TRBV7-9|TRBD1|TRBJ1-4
CASSRDRGGEKLFF
TGTGCCAGCAGCCGGGACAGGGGCGGAGAAAAACTGTTTTTT
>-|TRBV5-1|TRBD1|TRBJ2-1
CASSLNGQGPYNEQFF
TGCGCCAGCAGCTTGAACGGACAGGGACCCTACAATGAGCAGTTCTTC
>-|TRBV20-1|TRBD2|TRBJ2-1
CSASGGRNGNNEQFF
TGCAGTGCTAGTGGCGGGAGGAATGGGAACAATGAGCAGTTCTTC
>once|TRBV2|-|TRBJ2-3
CASSETGPDTQYF
TGTGCCAGCAGTGAAACAGGCCCAGATACGCAGTATTTT
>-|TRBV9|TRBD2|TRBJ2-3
CASSLTGLAGTDTQYF
TGTGCCAGCAGCTTGACGGGACTAGCGGGCACAGATACGCAGTATTTT
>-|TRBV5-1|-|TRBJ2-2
CASSLALQGNGELFF
TGCGCCAGCAGCTTGGCATTACAGGGTAACGGGGAGCTGTTTTTT
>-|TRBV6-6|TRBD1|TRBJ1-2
CASRWDRAKDGYTF
TGTGCCAGCAGATGGGACAGGGCAAAGGATGGCTACACCTTC
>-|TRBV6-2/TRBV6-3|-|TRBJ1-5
CASSRLVAGNQPQHF
TGTGCCAGCAGTCGCCTCGTAGCGGGCAATCAGCCCCAGCATTTT
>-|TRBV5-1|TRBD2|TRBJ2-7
CASRRLAGASSYEQYF
TGCGCCAGCAGGCGACTAGCGGGGGCCTCCTCCTACGAGCAGTACTTC
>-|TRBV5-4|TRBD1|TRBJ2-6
CASSLAPGQTSGANVLTF
TGTGCCAGCAGCTTGGCCCCGGGACAGACCTCTGGGGCCAACGTCCTGACTTTC
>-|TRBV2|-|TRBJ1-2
CASMRRGKSGYTF
TGTGCCAGCATGCGAAGAGGGAAGAGCGGCTACACCTTC
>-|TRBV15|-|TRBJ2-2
CATSPLYGELFF
TGTGCCACCAGCCCCCTTTACGGGGAGCTGTTTTTT
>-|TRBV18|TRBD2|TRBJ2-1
CASSPPGRGGYEQFF
TGTGCCAGCTCACCACCGGGTCGGGGGGGCTATGAGCAGTTCTTC
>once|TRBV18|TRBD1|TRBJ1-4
CASSHSVTGLEKLFF
TGTGCCAGCTCACACTCGGTGACAGGGCTAGAAAAACTGTTTTTT
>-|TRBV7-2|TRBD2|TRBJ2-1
CASSSTSGYNEQFF
TGTGCCAGCAGCTCGACTAGCGGCTACAATGAGCAGTTCTTC